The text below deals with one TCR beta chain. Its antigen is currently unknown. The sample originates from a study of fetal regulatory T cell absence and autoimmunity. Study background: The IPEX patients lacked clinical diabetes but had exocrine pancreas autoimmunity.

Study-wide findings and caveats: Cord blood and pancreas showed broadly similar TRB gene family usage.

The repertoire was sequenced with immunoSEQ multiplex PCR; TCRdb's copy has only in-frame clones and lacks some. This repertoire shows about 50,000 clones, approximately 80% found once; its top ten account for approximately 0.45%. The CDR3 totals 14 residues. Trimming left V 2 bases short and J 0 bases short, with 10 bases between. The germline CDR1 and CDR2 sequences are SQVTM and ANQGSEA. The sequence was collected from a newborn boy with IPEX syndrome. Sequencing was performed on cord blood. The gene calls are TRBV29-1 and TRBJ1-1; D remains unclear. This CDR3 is CSVESGGMNTEAFF. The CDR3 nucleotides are TGCAGCGTTGAATCGGGAGGAATGAACACTGAAGCTTTCTTT.